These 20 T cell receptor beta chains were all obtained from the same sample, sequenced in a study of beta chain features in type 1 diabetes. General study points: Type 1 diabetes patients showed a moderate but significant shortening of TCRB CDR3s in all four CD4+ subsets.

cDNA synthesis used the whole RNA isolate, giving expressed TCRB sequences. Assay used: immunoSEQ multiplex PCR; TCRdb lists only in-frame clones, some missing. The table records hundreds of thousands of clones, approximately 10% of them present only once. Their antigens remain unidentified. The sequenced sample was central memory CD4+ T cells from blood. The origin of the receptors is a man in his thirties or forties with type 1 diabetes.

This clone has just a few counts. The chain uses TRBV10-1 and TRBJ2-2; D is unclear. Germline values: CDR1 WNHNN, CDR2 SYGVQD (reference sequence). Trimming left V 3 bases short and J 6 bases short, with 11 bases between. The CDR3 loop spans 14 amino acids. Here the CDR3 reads CASSESGLSGELFF. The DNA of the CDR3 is TGCGCCAGCAGTGAAAGTGGGTTGTCCGGGGAGCTGTTTTTT.

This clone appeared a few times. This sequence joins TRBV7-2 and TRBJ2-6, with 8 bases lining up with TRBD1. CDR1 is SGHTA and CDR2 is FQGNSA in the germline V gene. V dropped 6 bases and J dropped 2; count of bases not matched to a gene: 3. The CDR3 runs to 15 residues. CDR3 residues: CASRQQGAGANVLTF. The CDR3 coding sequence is TGTGCCAGCAGGCAACAGGGGGCTGGGGCCAACGTCCTGACTTTC.

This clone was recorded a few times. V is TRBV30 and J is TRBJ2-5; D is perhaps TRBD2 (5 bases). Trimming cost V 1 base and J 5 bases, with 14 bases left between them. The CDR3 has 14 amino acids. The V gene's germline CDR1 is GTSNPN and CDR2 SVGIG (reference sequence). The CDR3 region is CAWSGTALSETQYF. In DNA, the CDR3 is TGTGCCTGGAGTGGGACTGCGCTTAGTGAGACCCAGTACTTC.

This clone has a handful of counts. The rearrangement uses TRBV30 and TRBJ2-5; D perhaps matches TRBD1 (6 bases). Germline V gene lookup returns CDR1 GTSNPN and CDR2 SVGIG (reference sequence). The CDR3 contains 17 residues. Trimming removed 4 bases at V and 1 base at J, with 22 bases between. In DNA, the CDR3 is TGTGCCTGGAAAACTCCGGGACACCGACTTTTCCAAGAGACCCAGTACTTC. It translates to CAWKTPGHRLFQETQYF.

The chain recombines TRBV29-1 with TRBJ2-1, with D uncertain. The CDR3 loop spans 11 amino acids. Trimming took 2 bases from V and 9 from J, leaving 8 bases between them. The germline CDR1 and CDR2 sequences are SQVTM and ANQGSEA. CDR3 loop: CSVEMAREQFF. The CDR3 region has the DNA TGCAGCGTTGAAATGGCTCGTGAGCAGTTCTTC.

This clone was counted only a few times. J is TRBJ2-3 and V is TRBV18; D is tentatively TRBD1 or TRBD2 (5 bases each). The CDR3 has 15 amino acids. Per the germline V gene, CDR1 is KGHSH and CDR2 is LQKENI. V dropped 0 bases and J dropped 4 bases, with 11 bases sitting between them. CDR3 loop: CASSPPGRGADTQYF. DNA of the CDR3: TGTGCCAGCTCACCACCGGGACGAGGGGCAGATACGCAGTATTTT.

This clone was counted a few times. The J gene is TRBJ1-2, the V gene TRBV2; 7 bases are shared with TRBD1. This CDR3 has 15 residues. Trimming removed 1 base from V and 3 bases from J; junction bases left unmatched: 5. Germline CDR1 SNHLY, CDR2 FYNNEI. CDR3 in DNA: TGTGCCAGCAGTGAAGAAGGGGGCGGTTACTATGGCTACACCTTC. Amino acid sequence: CASSEEGGGYYGYTF.

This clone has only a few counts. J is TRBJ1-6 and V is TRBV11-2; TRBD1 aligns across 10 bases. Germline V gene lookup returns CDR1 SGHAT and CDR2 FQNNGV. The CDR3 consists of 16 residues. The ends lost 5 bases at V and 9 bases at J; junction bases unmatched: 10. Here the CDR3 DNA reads TGTGCCAGCAGCCACCGGACAGGGGGAAGTGGTTCACCCCTCCACTTT. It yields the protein CASSHRTGGSGSPLHF.

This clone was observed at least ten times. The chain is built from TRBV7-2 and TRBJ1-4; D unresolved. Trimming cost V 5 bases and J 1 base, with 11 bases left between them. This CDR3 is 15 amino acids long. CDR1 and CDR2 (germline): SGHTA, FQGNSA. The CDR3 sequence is CASSVQPRTNEKLFF. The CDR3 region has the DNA TGTGCCAGCAGCGTACAACCGAGAACTAATGAAAAACTGTTTTTT.

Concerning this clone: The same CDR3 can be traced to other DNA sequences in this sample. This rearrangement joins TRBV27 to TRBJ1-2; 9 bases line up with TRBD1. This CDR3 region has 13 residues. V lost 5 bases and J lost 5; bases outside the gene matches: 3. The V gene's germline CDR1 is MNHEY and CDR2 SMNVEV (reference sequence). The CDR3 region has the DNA TGTGCCAGCAGTCCGGACAGGGGATATGGCTACACCTTC. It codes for CASSPDRGYGYTF.

As DNA, the CDR3 is TGCGCCAGCAGTCAAACAGGGGGCACAGATACGCAGTATTTT. Residues: CASSQTGGTDTQYF. V and J are TRBV10-1 and TRBJ2-3; 7 bases line up with TRBD1. From germline, CDR1 is WNHNN and CDR2 SYGVQD (reference sequence). Trimming cost V 5 bases and J 1 base; bases outside gene matches: 3. The CDR3 totals 14 residues.

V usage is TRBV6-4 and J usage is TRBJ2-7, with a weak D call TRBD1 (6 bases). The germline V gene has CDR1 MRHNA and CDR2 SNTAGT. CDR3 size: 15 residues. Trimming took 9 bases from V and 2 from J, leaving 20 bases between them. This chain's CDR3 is CASFLKGGTTYEQYF. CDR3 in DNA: TGTGCCAGTTTCCTTAAAGGGGGTACAACCTACGAGCAGTACTTC.

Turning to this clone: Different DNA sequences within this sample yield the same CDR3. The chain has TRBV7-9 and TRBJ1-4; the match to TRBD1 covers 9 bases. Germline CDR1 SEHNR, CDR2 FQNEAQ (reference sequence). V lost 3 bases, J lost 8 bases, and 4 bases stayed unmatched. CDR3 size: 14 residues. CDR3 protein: CASSLDRGGEKLFF. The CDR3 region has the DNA TGTGCCAGCAGCTTGGACAGGGGAGGCGAAAAACTGTTTTTT.

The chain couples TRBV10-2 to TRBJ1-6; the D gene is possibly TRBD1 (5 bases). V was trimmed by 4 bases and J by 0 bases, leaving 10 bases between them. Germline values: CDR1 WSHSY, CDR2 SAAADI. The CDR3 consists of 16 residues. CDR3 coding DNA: TGCGCCAGCAGTGGGGGGGGAAGCTCCTATAATTCACCCCTCCACTTT. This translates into CASSGGGSSYNSPLHF.

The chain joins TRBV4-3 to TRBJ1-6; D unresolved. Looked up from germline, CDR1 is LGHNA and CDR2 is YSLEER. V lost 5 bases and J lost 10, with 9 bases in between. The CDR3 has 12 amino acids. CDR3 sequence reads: CASSAGDSPLHF. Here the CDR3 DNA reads TGCGCCAGCAGCGCGGGAGACTCACCCCTCCACTTT.

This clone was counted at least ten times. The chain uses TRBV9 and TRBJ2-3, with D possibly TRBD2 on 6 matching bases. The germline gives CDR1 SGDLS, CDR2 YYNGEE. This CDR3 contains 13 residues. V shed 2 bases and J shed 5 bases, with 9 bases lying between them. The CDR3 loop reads CASSVGTGDTQYF. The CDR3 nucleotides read TGTGCCAGCAGCGTGGGGACTGGAGATACGCAGTATTTT.

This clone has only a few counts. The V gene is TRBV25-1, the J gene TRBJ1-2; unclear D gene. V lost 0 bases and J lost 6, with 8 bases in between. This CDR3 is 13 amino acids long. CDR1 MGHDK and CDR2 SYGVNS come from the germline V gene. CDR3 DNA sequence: TGTGCCAGCAGTGAATATCAGGTGGATGGCTACACCTTC. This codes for CASSEYQVDGYTF.

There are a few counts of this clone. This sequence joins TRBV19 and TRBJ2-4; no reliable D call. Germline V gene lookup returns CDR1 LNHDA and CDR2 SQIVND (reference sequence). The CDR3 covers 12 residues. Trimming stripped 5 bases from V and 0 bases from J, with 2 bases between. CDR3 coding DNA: TGTGCCAGTAGTCTAGCCAAAAACATTCAGTACTTC. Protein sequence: CASSLAKNIQYF.

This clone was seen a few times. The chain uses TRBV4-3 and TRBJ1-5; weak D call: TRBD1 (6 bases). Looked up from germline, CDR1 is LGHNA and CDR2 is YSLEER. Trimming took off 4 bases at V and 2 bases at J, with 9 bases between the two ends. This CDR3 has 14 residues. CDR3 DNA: TGCGCCAGCAGCCTCGGGGGCGGCAATCAGCCCCAGCATTTT. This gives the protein CASSLGGGNQPQHF.

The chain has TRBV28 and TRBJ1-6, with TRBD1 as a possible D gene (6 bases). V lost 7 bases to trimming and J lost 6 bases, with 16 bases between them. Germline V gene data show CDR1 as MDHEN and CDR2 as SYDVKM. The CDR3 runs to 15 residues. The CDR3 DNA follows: TGTGCCAGCACCCTGGAGGGGGGGGCTAATTCACCCCTCCACTTT. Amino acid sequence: CASTLEGGANSPLHF. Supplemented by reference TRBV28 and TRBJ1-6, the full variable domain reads DVKVTQSSRYLVKRTGEKVFLECVQDMDHENMFWYRQDPGLGLRLIYFSYDVKMKEKGDIPEGYSVSREKKERFSLILESASTNQTSMYLCASTLEGGANSPLHFGNGTRLTVT.